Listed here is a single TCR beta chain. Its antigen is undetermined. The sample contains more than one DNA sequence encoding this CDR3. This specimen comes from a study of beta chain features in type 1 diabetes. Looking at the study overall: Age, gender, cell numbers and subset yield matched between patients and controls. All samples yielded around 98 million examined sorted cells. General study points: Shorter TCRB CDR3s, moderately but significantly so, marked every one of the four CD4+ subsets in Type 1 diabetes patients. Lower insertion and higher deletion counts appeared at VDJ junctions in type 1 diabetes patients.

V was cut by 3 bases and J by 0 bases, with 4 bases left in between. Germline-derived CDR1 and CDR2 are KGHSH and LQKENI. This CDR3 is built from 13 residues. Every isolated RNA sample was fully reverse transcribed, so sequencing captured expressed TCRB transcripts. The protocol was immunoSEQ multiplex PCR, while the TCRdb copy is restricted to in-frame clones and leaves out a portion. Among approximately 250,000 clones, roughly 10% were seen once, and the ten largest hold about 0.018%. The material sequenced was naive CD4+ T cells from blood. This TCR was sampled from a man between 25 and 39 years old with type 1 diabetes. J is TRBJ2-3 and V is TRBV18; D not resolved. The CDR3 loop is CASSPPSTDTQYF. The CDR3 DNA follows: TGTGCCAGCTCACCTCCTAGCACAGATACGCAGTATTTT.